Presented here are 5 T cell receptor beta chains from one specimen sequenced in a study of blood T cell repertoires in COVID-19. Sequenced by immunoSEQ multiplex PCR; TCRdb stores in-frame clones only, minus some. The sample lists some 270,000 clones, around 89% occurring once. Sample: peripheral blood. The origin of the receptors is a woman aged 60-75 years with COVID-19, enrolled during active disease.

The chain links TRBV9 to TRBJ1-5; D possibly corresponds to TRBD1 (5 bases). The V gene lost 4 bases and the J gene lost 5 bases, with 16 bases spanning the gap. Germline values: CDR1 SGDLS, CDR2 YYNGEE. The CDR3 has 15 residues. For the CDR3, the DNA is TGTGCCAGCAGCCCAACAACAGGACCGGATCAGCCCCAGCATTTT. This codes for CASSPTTGPDQPQHF. Filled out from reference TRBV9 and TRBJ1-5, the complete variable domain reads DSGVTQTPKHLITATGQRVTLRCSPRSGDLSVYWYQQSLDQGLQFLIQYYNGEERAKGNILERFSAQQFPDLHSELNLSSLELGDSALYFCASSPTTGPDQPQHFGDGTRLSIL.

The rearrangement uses TRBV24-1 and TRBJ1-2; 8 nucleotides line up with TRBD1. J was trimmed by 3 bases and V by 7 bases; bases with no gene match: 6. Germline V gene sequence: CDR1 KGHDR, CDR2 SFDVKD. The CDR3 spans 14 residues. This CDR3 is CATRMDREDYGYTF. DNA of the CDR3: TGTGCCACCAGGATGGACAGGGAGGACTATGGCTACACCTTC.

This chain uses TRBV4-3 with TRBJ1-5; a possible D gene is TRBD1 (5 bases). The V gene's germline CDR1 is LGHNA and CDR2 YSLEER. V dropped 0 bases and J dropped 3 bases, with 9 bases sitting between them. CDR3 length: 15 amino acids. The CDR3 bases are TGCGCCAGCAGCCAAGAACCAGGGAACAATCAGCCCCAGCATTTT. Encoded protein: CASSQEPGNNQPQHF.

This clone appeared a single time. This chain joins TRBV5-5 and TRBJ1-4; D gene uncertain. Germline lookup yields CDR1 SGHKS and CDR2 YYEKEE (reference sequence). The V gene lost 1 base and the J gene lost 5 bases, with 9 bases spanning the gap. The CDR3 totals 14 residues. The CDR3 nucleotides read TGTGCCAGCAGCTTGTTGGGAGAAAATGAAAAACTGTTTTTT. The encoded protein is CASSLLGENEKLFF.

This chain joins TRBV18 and TRBJ1-5; tentatively, D is TRBD1 (6 bases). This CDR3 region has 14 residues. Trimming cost V 6 bases and J 4 bases, with 13 bases left between them. CDR1 and CDR2 from the germline V gene are KGHSH and LQKENI. The CDR3 DNA reads TGTGCCAGCTCGCCTGCTGACAGGAATCAGCCCCAGCATTTT. Residues: CASSPADRNQPQHF.